This T cell receptor (beta chain) derives from a study of T cell repertoires in cytomegalovirus infection. Study-wide results and caveats: CMV-specific HLA-C-restricted TCR beta clonotypes dominated the ex vivo response.

TCRdb ran MiXCR on the reads and lists one entry per CDR3 protein. The profile shows around 430,000 distinct CDR3 sequences, roughly 46% of them singletons. After removal of 6 bases from V and 9 bases from J, the junction contained 5 bases not matched to a gene. This CDR3 region has 12 residues. This clonotype was seen a handful of times. Its specificity is not known. This sequence joins TRBV12-3 or TRBV12-4 and TRBJ2-1; TRBD1 aligns across 7 bases. The specimen was cultured PBMCs, collected from culture after CMV antigen stimulation. The TCR was taken from a human donor in good health (CMV status not recorded). Some clones in this sample may be carry-over from other donors' samples. The CDR3, as DNA: TGTGCCAGCAGCCCGCAGGGGGTTGAGCAGTTCTTC. Translation: CASSPQGVEQFF.